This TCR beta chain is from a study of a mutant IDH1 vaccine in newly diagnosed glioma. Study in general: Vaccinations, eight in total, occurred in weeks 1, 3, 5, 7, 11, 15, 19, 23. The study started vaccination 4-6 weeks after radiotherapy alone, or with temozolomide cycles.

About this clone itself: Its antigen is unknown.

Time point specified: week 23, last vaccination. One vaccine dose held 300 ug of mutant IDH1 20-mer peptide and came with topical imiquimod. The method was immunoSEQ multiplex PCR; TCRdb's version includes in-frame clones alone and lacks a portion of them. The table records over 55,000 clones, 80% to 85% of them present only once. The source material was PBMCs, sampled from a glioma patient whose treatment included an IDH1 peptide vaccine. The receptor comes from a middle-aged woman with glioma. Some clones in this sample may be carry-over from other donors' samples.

The CDR3, as DNA: TGTGCCACCGTACTAACAGGGGGGGGATATTCACCCCTCCACTTT. It translates to CATVLTGGGYSPLHF. This rearrangement joins TRBV28 to TRBJ1-6, with 8 bases aligning to TRBD1. V dropped 10 bases and J dropped 8; count of bases not matched to a gene: 13. Germline V gene sequence: CDR1 MDHEN, CDR2 SYDVKM. CDR3 size: 15 residues.